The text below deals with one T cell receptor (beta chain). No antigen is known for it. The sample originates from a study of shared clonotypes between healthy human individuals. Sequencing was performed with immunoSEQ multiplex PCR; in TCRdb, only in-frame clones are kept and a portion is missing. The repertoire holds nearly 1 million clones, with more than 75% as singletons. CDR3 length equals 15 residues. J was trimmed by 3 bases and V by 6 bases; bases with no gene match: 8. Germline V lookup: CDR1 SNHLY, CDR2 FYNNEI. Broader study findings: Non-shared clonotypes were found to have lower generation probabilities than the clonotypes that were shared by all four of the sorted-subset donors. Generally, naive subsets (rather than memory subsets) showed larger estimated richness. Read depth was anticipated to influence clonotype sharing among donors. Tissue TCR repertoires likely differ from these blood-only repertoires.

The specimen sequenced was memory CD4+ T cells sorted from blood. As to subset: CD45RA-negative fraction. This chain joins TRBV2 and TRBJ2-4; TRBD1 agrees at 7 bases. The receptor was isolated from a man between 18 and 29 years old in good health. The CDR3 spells CASSRQGIGKNIQYF. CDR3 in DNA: TGTGCCAGCAGCAGACAGGGAATCGGCAAAAACATTCAGTACTTC.